Shown below are 26 T cell receptor beta chains from a single sample sequenced in a study of identical twins. TCRdb independently ran MiXCR on the 5' RACE reads; one entry per CDR3 protein. Here the sample spans 550,000 to 700,000 distinct CDR3 sequences, more than 9% being singletons. The data were also submitted as part of a second study, on yellow fever vaccine responses in identical twins.

The source material was PBMCs. The receptors were sampled from a woman aged 18-30 years in good health.

As for this clonotype: Since a much larger clone is just one base distant, this may be a read error. V is TRBV7-3 and J is TRBJ2-1; the D gene is possibly TRBD2 (5 bases). Per germline, CDR1 SGHTA and CDR2 FQGTGA. The CDR3 covers 13 residues. Trimming removed 7 bases at V and 6 bases at J, with 13 bases between. Written as DNA, the CDR3 is TGTGCCAGCATCTTCGCGGGTCCCAATGAGCAGTTCTTC. Translated: CASIFAGPNEQFF.

In this sample, this clonotype turned up a few times. The chain links TRBV12-3 or TRBV12-4 to TRBJ2-1; TRBD2 agrees at 13 bases. V shed 6 bases, J shed 6 bases, and the junction held 5 bases outside the gene matches. The CDR3 loop spans 15 amino acids. The CDR3: CASRGGLAGFNEQFF. DNA of the CDR3: TGTGCCAGCAGGGGGGGACTAGCGGGATTCAATGAGCAGTTCTTC.

The chain employs TRBV5-1 and TRBJ2-2; D remains unclear. Germline CDR1 SGHRS, CDR2 YFSETQ. V was shortened by 7 bases and J by 3 bases, with 7 bases between the two germline ends. This CDR3 contains 12 residues. The CDR3 DNA reads TGCGCCAGCCAGTTCGACACCGGGGAGCTGTTTTTT. Translation gives CASQFDTGELFF. Supplemented by reference TRBV5-1 and TRBJ2-2, the full variable domain reads KAGVTQTPRYLIKTRGQQVTLSCSPISGHRSVSWYQQTPGQGLQFLFEYFSETQRNKGNFPGRFSGRQFSNSRSEMNVSTLELGDSALYLCASQFDTGELFFGEGSRLTVL.

In this sample, this clonotype turned up a few times. The V and J genes are TRBV6-2 or TRBV6-3 and TRBJ2-3, with D unclear. V lost 6 bases to trimming and J lost 0 bases, with 16 bases between them. CDR3 size: 16 residues. Looked up from germline, CDR1 is MNHEY and CDR2 is SVGEGT. CDR3 nucleotide sequence: TGTGCCAGCAGGCCCCTAACTACCACCAGCACAGATACGCAGTATTTT. Translation: CASRPLTTTSTDTQYF.

CDR3 protein: CASSMTGTSVKATGELFF. The CDR3 DNA sequence: TGTGCCAGCAGCATGACCGGGACTAGCGTAAAGGCAACCGGGGAGCTGTTTTTT. V usage is TRBV11-1 and J usage is TRBJ2-2; the match to TRBD2 covers 10 bases. Trimming cost V 5 bases and J 5 bases; bases outside gene matches: 14. Germline CDR1 SGHAT, CDR2 FQDESV (reference sequence). This CDR3 spans 18 amino acids.

This clonotype came up many times. The rearrangement joins TRBV6-1 to TRBJ1-4, with D unresolved. Germline CDR1 is MNHNS and CDR2 is SASEGT. The CDR3 covers 14 residues. V lost 7 bases and J lost 0, with 9 bases in between. The CDR3 reads CASNRFATNEKLFF. CDR3 DNA: TGTGCCAGCAACCGGTTTGCAACTAATGAAAAACTGTTTTTT.

The chain has TRBV28 and TRBJ2-7; 7 nucleotides match TRBD1. Germline values: CDR1 MDHEN, CDR2 SYDVKM. The V and J ends lost 3 bases and 2 bases, in that order; junction bases with no gene match: 10. The CDR3 contains 16 residues. CDR3 region: CASSFSFADRTYEQYF. The CDR3 DNA reads as TGTGCCAGCAGTTTTAGTTTTGCGGACAGGACCTACGAGCAGTACTTC.

There are a few counts of this clonotype. This chain uses TRBV7-9 with TRBJ2-3, with D uncertain. CDR1 and CDR2 (germline): SEHNR, FQNEAQ (reference sequence). Trimming removed 4 bases from V and 4 bases from J, with 9 bases in between. The CDR3 contains 13 residues. This CDR3 is CASSSPFPDTQYF. The CDR3, as DNA: TGTGCCAGCAGCTCACCATTCCCAGATACGCAGTATTTT.

V gene TRBV2 combines with J gene TRBJ1-2; no reliable D call. The CDR3 is 11 residues long. The germline V gene encodes CDR1 SNHLY and CDR2 FYNNEI. V was clipped by 6 bases and J by 8 bases, with 10 bases between them. CDR3 sequence reads: CASSVRKGYTF. DNA of the CDR3: TGTGCCAGCAGCGTTCGGAAGGGCTACACCTTC.

This clonotype was counted ten times or more. The chain has TRBV5-1 and TRBJ2-2; 7 bases match TRBD1. The junction had 7 bases not matched to a gene; V was cut back by 0 bases and J by 5 bases. Looked up from germline, CDR1 is SGHRS and CDR2 is YFSETQ. This CDR3 spans 16 amino acids. The CDR3 bases are TGCGCCAGCAGCTTGGGCGTCACAGGGGCTACCGGGGAGCTGTTTTTT. Encoded protein: CASSLGVTGATGELFF.

This clonotype has only a few counts. The V and J genes are TRBV24-1 and TRBJ1-2, with D possibly TRBD1 on 5 matching bases. The CDR3 has 15 residues. Germline CDR1 and CDR2: KGHDR and SFDVKD. The V end lost 2 bases, the J end lost 2 bases, and 11 bases lay between the germline ends. CDR3 bases: TGTGCCACCAGTGATTCACAGGTGGCAAACTATGGCTACACCTTC. Protein sequence: CATSDSQVANYGYTF.

This clonotype was detected only a few times. The rearrangement joins TRBV7-8 to TRBJ2-2; the D gene could be TRBD1 or TRBD2 (5 bases each). The germline V gene has CDR1 SGHVS and CDR2 FQNEAQ. The CDR3 is 15 amino acids. V was cut by 1 base and J by 5 bases, with 11 bases left in between. The CDR3 coding sequence is TGTGCCAGCAGCTTAGATGTAGGGACGACCGGGGAGCTGTTTTTT. Translation gives CASSLDVGTTGELFF.

This clonotype was counted at least ten times. This chain links TRBV18 with TRBJ2-7, with D uncertain. The CDR3 contains 12 residues. The V end lost 2 bases, the J end lost 5 bases, and 7 bases lay between the germline ends. The germline gives CDR1 KGHSH, CDR2 LQKENI. The CDR3 loop reads CASSPARDEQYF. CDR3 in DNA: TGTGCCAGCTCACCAGCTCGAGACGAGCAGTACTTC.

The V call is TRBV12-3 or TRBV12-4, the J call TRBJ2-7; 8 bases align to TRBD1. V lost 2 bases to trimming and J lost 5 bases; unmatched junction nucleotides: 8. This CDR3 is 15 amino acids long. The CDR3 DNA sequence: TGTGCCAGCAGTTTACAGGCAGGGGGCCTTGACGAGCAGTACTTC. Its translation is CASSLQAGGLDEQYF.

This clonotype appeared many times. The chain links TRBV5-1 to TRBJ2-7, with 8 bases fitting TRBD1. Germline CDR1 and CDR2: SGHRS and YFSETQ. The CDR3 spans 17 residues. With 0 bases clipped from V and 3 bases from J, the junction kept 11 bases outside the gene matches. CDR3: CASSLGSGGLGLYEQYF. CDR3 nucleotides: TGCGCCAGCAGCTTGGGCTCAGGGGGCCTCGGTCTCTACGAGCAGTACTTC.

V usage is TRBV7-2 and J usage is TRBJ2-1; D remains unclear. Germline-derived CDR1 and CDR2 are SGHTA and FQGNSA. The germline V and J ends were trimmed by 1 base and 4 bases, with 11 bases remaining between them. The CDR3 is 15 amino acids. Here the CDR3 DNA reads TGTGCCAGCAGCTTAGGAAGACGCGGATACAATGAGCAGTTCTTC. Protein product: CASSLGRRGYNEQFF.

This clonotype was counted only a few times. The chain is built from TRBV4-3 and TRBJ2-3; 7 nucleotides agree with TRBD1. This CDR3 contains 16 residues. The V and J ends lost 0 bases and 4 bases, in that order; junction bases with no gene match: 7. Germline CDR1 reads LGHNA; CDR2 reads YSLEER. Here the CDR3 reads CASSQDLWQGADTQYF. Written as DNA, the CDR3 is TGCGCCAGCAGCCAAGATTTATGGCAGGGGGCAGATACGCAGTATTTT.

This clonotype was detected ten times or more. V and J are TRBV29-1 and TRBJ1-1, with 10 bases aligning to TRBD1. Germline values: CDR1 SQVTM, CDR2 ANQGSEA. This CDR3 contains 15 residues. The trim removed 6 bases at V and 0 bases at J, leaving 7 bases unmatched. CDR3 nucleotide sequence: TGCAGCGTGACAGGGGGCATAGGACTGAACACTGAAGCTTTCTTT. As protein: CSVTGGIGLNTEAFF.

This clonotype was counted at least ten times. The chain recombines TRBV6-5 with TRBJ2-3; no firm D call. The germline gives CDR1 MNHEY, CDR2 SVGAGI. V was shortened by 5 bases and J by 4 bases, with 13 bases between the two germline ends. CDR3 length: 14 residues. The DNA of the CDR3 is TGTGCCAGCAGTCACCGGGCTTATTCAGATACGCAGTATTTT. This codes for CASSHRAYSDTQYF.

This sequence joins TRBV14 and TRBJ2-1; 7 bases match TRBD1. The length of the CDR3 is 16 residues. Germline V gives CDR1 SGHDN, CDR2 FVKESK. J gave up 0 bases and V 4 bases, and 6 bases lay outside the gene matches. CDR3 nucleotides: TGTGCCAGCAGCCTCGAGGGGGCCATCTCCTACAATGAGCAGTTCTTC. This codes for CASSLEGAISYNEQFF.

There are many counts of this clonotype. This chain links TRBV29-1 with TRBJ2-3; 7 bases are shared with TRBD2. J was trimmed by 0 bases and V by 3 bases; bases with no gene match: 6. CDR1 is SQVTM and CDR2 is ANQGSEA in the germline V gene. The CDR3 has 15 residues. CDR3 bases: TGCAGCGTTGATTGGCTAGCGGAGAGCACAGATACGCAGTATTTT. Translation: CSVDWLAESTDTQYF.

V is TRBV19 and J is TRBJ2-3, with a tentative D call TRBD1 (6 bases). Looked up from germline, CDR1 is LNHDA and CDR2 is SQIVND (reference sequence). CDR3 length equals 13 residues. V was pared by 10 bases and J by 2 bases, with 13 bases between. The CDR3, as DNA: TGTGCCACCAAGAGGGGGTCCACAGATACGCAGTATTTT. Translated, it gives CATKRGSTDTQYF.

The chain is built from TRBV3-1 and TRBJ2-5; 8 nucleotides match TRBD2. The length of the CDR3 is 14 residues. Per germline, CDR1 LGHDT and CDR2 YNNKEL (reference sequence). V shed 1 base, J shed 3 bases, and the junction held 1 base outside the gene matches. Written as DNA, the CDR3 is TGTGCCAGCAGCCAAGCCGGGGGGGAAGAGACCCAGTACTTC. This gives the protein CASSQAGGEETQYF.

The chain couples TRBV20-1 to TRBJ1-1; TRBD1 agrees at 10 bases. This CDR3 is built from 15 residues. Germline V CDR1 and CDR2: DFQATT, SNEGSKA (reference sequence). J was trimmed by 3 bases and V by 2 bases; bases with no gene match: 6. The CDR3 spells CSARLPTGGYTEAFF. The CDR3 bases are TGCAGTGCTAGATTACCGACAGGGGGCTACACTGAAGCTTTCTTT.

This clonotype was seen many times. The chain recombines TRBV9 with TRBJ1-1; 9 bases are shared with TRBD1. Germline CDR1 reads SGDLS; CDR2 reads YYNGEE. This CDR3 spans 15 amino acids. The trim removed 4 bases at V and 1 base at J, leaving 5 bases unmatched. The CDR3 region is CASSTLGQGNTEAFF. Written as DNA, the CDR3 is TGTGCCAGCAGCACGCTGGGACAGGGGAACACTGAAGCTTTCTTT.

The table lists this clonotype with many counts. The gene calls are TRBV20-1 and TRBJ2-4; no definite D call. CDR1 and CDR2 (germline): DFQATT, SNEGSKA (reference sequence). This CDR3 is 15 amino acids long. With 0 bases removed from V and 0 bases from J, the gap between germline ends came to 9 bases. This CDR3 is CSARDPGGAKNIQYF. In DNA form, the CDR3 reads TGCAGTGCTAGAGATCCAGGTGGAGCCAAAAACATTCAGTACTTC.